The TCR beta chain under discussion was sequenced for a study of cytomegalovirus exposure and HLA in healthy donors. This clone was found a few times. No antigen is known for it. The repertoire was sequenced with immunoSEQ multiplex PCR; TCRdb's copy has only in-frame clones and lacks some. The sample shows around 200,000 clones, 80% to 90% of them seen only once. Trimming removed 5 bases from V and 3 bases from J, with 8 bases in between. Germline V lookup: CDR1 MDHEN, CDR2 SYDVKM. The CDR3 sequence is 13 residues long. Study-level findings and limits: Cytomegalovirus association was assigned to around 150 TCR beta chains. Reportedly, diagnosis of cytomegalovirus status by the classifier showed high specificity and sensitivity.

Sequenced sample: PBMCs. This TCR was recovered from a woman younger than 30 in good health and CMV-seronegative. The rearrangement links TRBV28 to TRBJ1-5; D uncertain. The CDR3 DNA is TGTGCCAGCAGTGGAGGGTCCAATCAGCCCCAGCATTTT. Encoded protein: CASSGGSNQPQHF.